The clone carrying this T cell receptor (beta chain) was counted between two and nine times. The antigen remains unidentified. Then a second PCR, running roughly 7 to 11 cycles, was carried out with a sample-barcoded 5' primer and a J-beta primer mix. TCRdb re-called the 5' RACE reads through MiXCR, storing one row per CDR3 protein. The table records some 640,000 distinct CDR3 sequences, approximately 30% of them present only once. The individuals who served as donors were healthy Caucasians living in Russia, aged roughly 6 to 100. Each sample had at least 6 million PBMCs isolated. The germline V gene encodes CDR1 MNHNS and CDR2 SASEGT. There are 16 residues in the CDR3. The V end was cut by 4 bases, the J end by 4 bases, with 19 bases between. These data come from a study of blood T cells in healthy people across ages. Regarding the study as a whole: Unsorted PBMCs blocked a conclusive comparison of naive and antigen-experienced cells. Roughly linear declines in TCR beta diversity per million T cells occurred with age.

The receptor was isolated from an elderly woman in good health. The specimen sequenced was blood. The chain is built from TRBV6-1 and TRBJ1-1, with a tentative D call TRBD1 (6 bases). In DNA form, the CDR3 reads TGTGCCAGCAGTGCCCCGACAGGAGTTGGGATCACTGAAGCTTTCTTT. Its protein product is CASSAPTGVGITEAFF.